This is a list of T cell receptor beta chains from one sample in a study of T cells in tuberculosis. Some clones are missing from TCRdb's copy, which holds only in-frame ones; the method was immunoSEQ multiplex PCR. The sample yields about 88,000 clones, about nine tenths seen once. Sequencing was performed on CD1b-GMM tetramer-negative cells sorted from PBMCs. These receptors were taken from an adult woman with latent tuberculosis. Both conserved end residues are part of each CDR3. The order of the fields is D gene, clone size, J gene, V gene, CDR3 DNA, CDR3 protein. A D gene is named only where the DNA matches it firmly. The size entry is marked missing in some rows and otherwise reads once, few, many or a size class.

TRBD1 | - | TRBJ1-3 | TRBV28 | TGTGCCAGCAGTCCGACGGGACAGGGCGGAAACACCATATATTTT | CASSPTGQGGNTIYF
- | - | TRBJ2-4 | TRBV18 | TGTGCCAGCTCACCACTATTATCCGGAGGGGTAGCCAAAAACATTCAGTACTTC | CASSPLLSGGVAKNIQYF
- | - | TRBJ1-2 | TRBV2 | TGTGCCAGCAGTGAAGCGGCGGATTATGGCTACACCTTC | CASSEAADYGYTF
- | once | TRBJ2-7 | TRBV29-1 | TGCAGCGTTGAAGTACCGGGGAGCGGATACGAGCAGTACTTC | CSVEVPGSGYEQYF
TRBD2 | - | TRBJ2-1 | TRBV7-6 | TGTGCCAGCAGCTTTCCCCGTGGACTAGCGGGGGGTAGATCCTACAATGAGCAGTTCTTC | CASSFPRGLAGGRSYNEQFF
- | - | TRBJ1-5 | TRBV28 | TGTGCCAGCACCCAGGGATATCAGCCCCAGCATTTT | CASTQGYQPQHF
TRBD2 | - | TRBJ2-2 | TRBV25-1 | TGTGCCAGCAGTGCACTAGCGAGCACCGGGGAGCTGTTTTTT | CASSALASTGELFF
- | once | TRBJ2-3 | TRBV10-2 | TGCGCCAGCAGTGAGTCGAGCGCTTATAGCACAGATACGCAGTATTTT | CASSESSAYSTDTQYF
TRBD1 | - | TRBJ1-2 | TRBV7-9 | TGTGCCAGCAGGGGGGGTGGTGGGAAAGGGGGCGACTATGGCTACACCTTC | CASRGGGGKGGDYGYTF
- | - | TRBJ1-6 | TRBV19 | TGTGCCACCACACAGGGTTCAAGCTCCTATAATTCACCCCTCCACTTT | CATTQGSSSYNSPLHF
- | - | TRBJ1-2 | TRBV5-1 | TGCGCCAGCAGCTTGCTTAGACAGGAGTTTAACTATGGCTACACCTTC | CASSLLRQEFNYGYTF
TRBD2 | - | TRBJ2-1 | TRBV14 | TGTGCCAGCAGTCCCCTTCCGGGACTAGAAGGATCTGAGCAGTTCTTC | CASSPLPGLEGSEQFF
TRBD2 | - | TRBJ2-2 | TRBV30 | TGTGCCTCACCTTCTAGCGGGGGAACCGGGGAGCTGTTTTTT | CASPSSGGTGELFF
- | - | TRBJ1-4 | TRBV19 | TGTGCCAGTAGTATCCAATTACAGAAAGAAGAAGCAACTAATGAAAAACTGTTTTTT | CASSIQLQKEEATNEKLFF
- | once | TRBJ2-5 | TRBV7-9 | TGTGCCAGCAGCCCCAGGGACAACCCTCGGGCGGAGCAGTACTTC | CASSPRDNPRAEQYF
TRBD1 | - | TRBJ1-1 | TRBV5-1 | TGCGCCAGCAGCCTACCCCAGGGGGGTGAAGCTTTCTTT | CASSLPQGGEAFF
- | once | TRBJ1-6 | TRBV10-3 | TGTGCCATCACCGGGATAACGAATTCACCCCTCCACTTT | CAITGITNSPLHF
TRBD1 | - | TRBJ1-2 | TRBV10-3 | TGTGCCATCAGTGAGGGGACAGGGGGCCGTTGGGGCTACACCTTC | CAISEGTGGRWGYTF
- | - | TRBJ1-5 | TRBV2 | TGTGCCAGCAGAGGTACGGGGGAAGGGGTATATAGCAATCAGCCCCAGCATTTT | CASRGTGEGVYSNQPQHF
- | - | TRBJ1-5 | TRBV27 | TGTGCCAGCAGTTCGGGAGGAATATATCAGCCCCAGCATTTT | CASSSGGIYQPQHF
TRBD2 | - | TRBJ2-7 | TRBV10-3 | TGTGCCATCAGTGGGGTTGGTGGGACTAGCGGGGGGGCGTACGAGCAGTACTTC | CAISGVGGTSGGAYEQYF
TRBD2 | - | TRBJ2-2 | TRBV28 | TGTGCCAGCAGTTTATTAGCGGGGGGAAACACCGGGGAGCTGTTTTTT | CASSLLAGGNTGELFF
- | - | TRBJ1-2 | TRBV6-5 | TGTGCCAGCAGGACGGACAGTAACTATGGCTACACCTTC | CASRTDSNYGYTF
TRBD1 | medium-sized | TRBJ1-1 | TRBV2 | TGTGCCAGCAGCTCCGGGACAGCGCATTGTACTGAAGCTTTCTTT | CASSSGTAHCTEAFF